This T cell receptor (beta chain) was captured by sequencing in a study of identical twins. Study outcomes and limitations: Insertions were reduced in abundant cord blood beta clonotypes but not in memory repertoires. Part of the zero-insertion signal could reflect confounding by invariant MAIT and iNKT cells.

cDNA carried unique molecular identifiers, and a universal primer site was added by template switching. Each CDR3 protein gets one entry after TCRdb re-called the 5' RACE reads with MiXCR. The sample includes some 200,000 distinct CDR3 sequences, around 8% of them seen just once. As concerns this clonotype: No antigen is known for it.

This CDR3 is 18 amino acids long. Healthy Caucasians supplied all donations. A further study also used this sample, focusing on yellow fever vaccine responses in identical twins.

Sequences were obtained from memory (CD45RO+) T cells sorted from blood. The J gene is TRBJ2-1, the V gene TRBV12-3 or TRBV12-4, with TRBD2 matching over 7 bases. The clonotype was recovered from a woman aged 18 to 35 in good health. The CDR3 DNA is TGTACCTTCAGTTTGCGAAGCGGGAATCGGCGGGGAGACAATGAGCAGTTCTTC. Translated, it gives CTFSLRSGNRRGDNEQFF.